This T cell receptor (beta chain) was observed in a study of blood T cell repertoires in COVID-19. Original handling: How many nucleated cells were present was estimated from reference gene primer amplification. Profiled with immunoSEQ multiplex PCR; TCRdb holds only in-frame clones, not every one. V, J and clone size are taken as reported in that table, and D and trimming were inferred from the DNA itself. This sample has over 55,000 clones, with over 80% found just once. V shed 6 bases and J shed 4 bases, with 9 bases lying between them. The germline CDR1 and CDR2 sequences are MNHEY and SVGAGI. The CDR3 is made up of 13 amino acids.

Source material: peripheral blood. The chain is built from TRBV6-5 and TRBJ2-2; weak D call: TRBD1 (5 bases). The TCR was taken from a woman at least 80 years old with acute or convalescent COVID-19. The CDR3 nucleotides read TGTGCCAGCAGGGGGCGGTTCACCGGGGAGCTGTTTTTT. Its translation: CASRGRFTGELFF.